The 5 T cell receptor beta chains given below trace back to one sample, sequenced in a study of blood T cell repertoires in COVID-19 (dated by TCRdb to about 2020). The method was the immunoSEQ multiplex PCR assay. TCRdb limited this immuneACCESS table to in-frame rearrangements with V and J called. A share of clones is missing; checked studies link under half to unresolved V genes, and the rest is unexplained. The sample yields some 150,000 clones; about 85% were counted once. Jointly, the top ten make up under 0.8% of the sample. Sequenced: peripheral blood. These receptors were taken from a man aged 55 to 70 with COVID-19, enrolled during active disease.

The chain is built from TRBV5-1 and TRBJ1-1; D is ambiguous. V gave up 0 bases and J gave up 1 base, with 7 bases separating them. In germline, CDR1 is SGHRS, CDR2 YFSETQ. The CDR3 contains 14 residues. CDR3 sequence reads: CASSLAPGNTEAFF. The CDR3 coding sequence is TGCGCCAGCAGCTTGGCCCCCGGGAACACTGAAGCTTTCTTT.

The chain carries TRBV6-4 and TRBJ2-1; 10 bases align to TRBD2. From germline, CDR1 is MRHNA and CDR2 SNTAGT. J lost 9 bases, V lost 6 bases, and 14 bases had no gene match. The CDR3 has 16 amino acids. This CDR3 is CASSAQIAGGSGEQFF. The CDR3 nucleotides are TGTGCCAGCAGCGCCCAGATAGCGGGAGGTTCCGGTGAGCAGTTCTTC.

The chain links TRBV19 to TRBJ1-1; 7 nucleotides line up with TRBD1. The CDR3 covers 17 residues. Germline loops: CDR1 LNHDA, CDR2 SQIVND (reference sequence). V was pared by 3 bases and J by 3 bases, with 13 bases of the junction left unmatched. The CDR3 loop is CASSIQGDSRPHTEAFF. The CDR3 DNA is TGTGCCAGTAGTATCCAGGGGGACAGCCGTCCCCACACTGAAGCTTTCTTT.

The J gene is TRBJ1-3, the V gene TRBV5-1; 7 bases are a match to TRBD1. Germline-derived CDR1 and CDR2 are SGHRS and YFSETQ. The CDR3 loop spans 15 amino acids. V shed 4 bases and J 4 bases; nucleotides not matched to a gene: 8. CDR3 nucleotide sequence: TGCGCCAGCAGCATACAGACAGGGTCCGGAAACACCATATATTTT. Its protein is CASSIQTGSGNTIYF.

This chain uses TRBV6-2 or TRBV6-3 with TRBJ1-5, with D possibly TRBD1 on 5 matching bases. CDR3 length: 17 residues. V was shortened by 3 bases and J by 1 base, with 16 bases between the two germline ends. In germline, CDR1 is MNHEY, CDR2 SVGEGT. The chain's CDR3 is CASSYGVRGTSNQPQHF. The CDR3, as DNA: TGTGCCAGCAGTTATGGGGTGCGGGGGACGAGCAATCAGCCCCAGCATTTT.